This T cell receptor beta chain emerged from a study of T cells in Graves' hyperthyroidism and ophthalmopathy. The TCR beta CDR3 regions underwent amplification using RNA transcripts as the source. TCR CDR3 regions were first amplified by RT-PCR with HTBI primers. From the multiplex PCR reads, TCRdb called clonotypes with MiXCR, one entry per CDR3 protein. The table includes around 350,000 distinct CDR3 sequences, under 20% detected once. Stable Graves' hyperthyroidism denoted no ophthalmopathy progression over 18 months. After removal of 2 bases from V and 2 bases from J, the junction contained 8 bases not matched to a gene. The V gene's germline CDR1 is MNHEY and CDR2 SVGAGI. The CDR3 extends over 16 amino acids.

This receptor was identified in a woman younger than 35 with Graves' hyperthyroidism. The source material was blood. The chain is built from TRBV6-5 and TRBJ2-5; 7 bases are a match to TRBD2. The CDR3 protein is CASSYPGGLDQETQYF. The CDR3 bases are TGTGCCAGCAGTTACCCGGGAGGCCTGGATCAAGAGACCCAGTACTTC.